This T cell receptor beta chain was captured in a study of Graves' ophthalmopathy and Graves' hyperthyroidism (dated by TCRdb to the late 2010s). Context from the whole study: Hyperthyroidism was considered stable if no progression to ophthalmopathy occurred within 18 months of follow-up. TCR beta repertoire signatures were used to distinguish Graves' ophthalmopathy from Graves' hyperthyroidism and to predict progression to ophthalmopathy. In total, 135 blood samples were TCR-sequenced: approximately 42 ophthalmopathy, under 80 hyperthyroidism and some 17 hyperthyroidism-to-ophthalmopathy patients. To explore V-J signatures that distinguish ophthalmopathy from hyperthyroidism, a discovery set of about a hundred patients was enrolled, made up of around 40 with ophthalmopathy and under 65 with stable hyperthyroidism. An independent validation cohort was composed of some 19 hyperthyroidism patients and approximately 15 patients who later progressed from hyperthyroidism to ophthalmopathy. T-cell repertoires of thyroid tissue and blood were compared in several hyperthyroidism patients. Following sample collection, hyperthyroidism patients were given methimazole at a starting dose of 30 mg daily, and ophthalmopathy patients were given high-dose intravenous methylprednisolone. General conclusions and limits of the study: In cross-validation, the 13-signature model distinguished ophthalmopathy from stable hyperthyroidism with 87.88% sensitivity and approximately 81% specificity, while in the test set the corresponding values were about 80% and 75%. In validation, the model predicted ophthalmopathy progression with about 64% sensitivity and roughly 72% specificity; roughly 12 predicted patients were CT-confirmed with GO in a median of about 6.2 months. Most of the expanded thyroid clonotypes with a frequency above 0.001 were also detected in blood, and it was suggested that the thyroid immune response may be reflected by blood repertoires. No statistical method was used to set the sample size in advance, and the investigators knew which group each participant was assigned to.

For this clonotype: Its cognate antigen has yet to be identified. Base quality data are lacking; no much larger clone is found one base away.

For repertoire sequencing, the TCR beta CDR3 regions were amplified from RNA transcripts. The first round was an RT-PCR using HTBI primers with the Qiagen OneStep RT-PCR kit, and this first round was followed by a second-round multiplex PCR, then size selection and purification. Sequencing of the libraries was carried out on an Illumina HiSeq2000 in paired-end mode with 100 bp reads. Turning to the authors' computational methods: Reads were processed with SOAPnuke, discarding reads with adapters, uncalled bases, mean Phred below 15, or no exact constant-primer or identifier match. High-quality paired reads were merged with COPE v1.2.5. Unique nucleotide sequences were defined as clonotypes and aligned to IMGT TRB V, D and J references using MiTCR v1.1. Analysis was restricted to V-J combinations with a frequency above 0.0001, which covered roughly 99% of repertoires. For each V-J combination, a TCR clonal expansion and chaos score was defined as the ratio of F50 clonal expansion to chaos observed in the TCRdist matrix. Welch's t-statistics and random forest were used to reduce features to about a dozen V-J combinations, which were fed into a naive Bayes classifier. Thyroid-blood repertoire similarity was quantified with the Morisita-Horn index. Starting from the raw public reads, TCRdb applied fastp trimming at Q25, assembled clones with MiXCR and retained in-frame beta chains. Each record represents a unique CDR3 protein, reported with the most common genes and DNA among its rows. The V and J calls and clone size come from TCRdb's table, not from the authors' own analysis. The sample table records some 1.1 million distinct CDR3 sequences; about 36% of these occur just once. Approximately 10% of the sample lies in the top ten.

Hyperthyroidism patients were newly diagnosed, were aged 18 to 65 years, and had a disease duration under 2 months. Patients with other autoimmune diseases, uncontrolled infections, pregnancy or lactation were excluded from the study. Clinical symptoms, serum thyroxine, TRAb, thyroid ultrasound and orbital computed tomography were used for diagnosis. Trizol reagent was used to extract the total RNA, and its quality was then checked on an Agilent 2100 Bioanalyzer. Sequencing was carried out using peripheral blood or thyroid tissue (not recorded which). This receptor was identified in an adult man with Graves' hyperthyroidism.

The DNA sequence is given as TGTGCCAGTAGCCACAGGGGCACCTACAATGAGCAGTTCTTC. It specifies CASSHRGTYNEQFF. This chain is built from TRBV19 and TRBJ2-5; 7 middle bases align to TRBD1. The DNA end is a closer match to TRBJ2-1, so the J assignment may be wrong. The germline V gene (reference sequence) provides CDR1 LNHDA and CDR2 SQIVND. Reading from cysteine to phenylalanine, the CDR3 counts 14 amino acids. Just CDR3 DNA is preserved here, 42 bases in frame from base 1.